The present T cell receptor beta chain was sequenced within a study of blood T cell repertoires in COVID-19. Looking at the study overall: The United States, Italy and Spain provided the acute and convalescent COVID-19 samples. Nucleic acid was either cDNA or gDNA, and it came from T cells, B-cell-depleted T cells, or PBMCs.

In regard to this clone: A junction end diverges from the germline sequence, so it may reflect a read error.

Profiling relied on immunoSEQ multiplex PCR, and the TCRdb table lists in-frame clones only, not all of them. The sample contains about 280,000 clones, 88% of which appear only once. The germline CDR1 and CDR2 sequences are MNHNS and SASEGT. This CDR3 region has 14 residues. The chain uses TRBV6-1 and TRBJ1-1, with D hard to call. Sequencing was carried out using peripheral blood. The sequence was collected from a man between 18 and 35 years old with active or convalescent COVID-19. The CDR3 nucleotides are TGTGCCAGCAGCGAAGCAGTGCGTGGCACTGAAGCTTTCTTT. Encoded protein: CASSEAVRGTEAFF.